This is a list of T cell receptor beta chains from one sample in a study of T-cell memory formation after mild COVID-19. TCRdb re-called the 5' RACE reads with MiXCR, one entry per CDR3 protein. Of 270,000 or so distinct CDR3 sequences in the sample, roughly 17% were seen once. Sequencing was performed on PBMCs or a T cell subset sorted from them (not recorded which). These receptors were collected from a man in his late teens or twenties who had mild COVID-19 (a few samples of this study predate the infection). Cell type and time point are not known. The CDR3 runs from the conserved cysteine through the conserved F or W. A D gene is named only where the DNA matches it firmly. Clone size is not always given. Where it is, it says once, few, many or a class for expanded clones.

CDR3: CASSSGQHSNQPQHF; DNA: TGCGCCAGCAGCTCGGGGCAGCATAGCAATCAGCCCCAGCATTTT; size: few; V: TRBV4-1; D: NA; J: TRBJ1-5; length: 15
CDR3: CASRPQGQGYEQYF; DNA: TGCGCCAGCAGGCCTCAAGGACAGGGCTACGAGCAGTACTTC; size: few; V: TRBV5-1; D: TRBD1; J: TRBJ2-7; length: 14
CDR3: CAIKGLAGHTDTQYF; DNA: TGTGCCATCAAGGGACTAGCGGGGCACACAGATACGCAGTATTTT; size: many; V: TRBV10-3; D: TRBD2; J: TRBJ2-3; length: 15
CDR3: CASSPYRDRGRSPLHF; DNA: TGCGCCAGCAGCCCTTACCGGGACAGGGGGAGGTCACCCCTCCACTTT; size: few; V: TRBV4-1; D: TRBD1; J: TRBJ1-6; length: 16
CDR3: CASSSTPGSVRRETQYF; DNA: TGTGCCAGCAGCTCCACCCCTGGGTCCGTCAGGAGGGAGACCCAGTACTTC; size: many; V: TRBV7-2; D: NA; J: TRBJ2-5; length: 17
CDR3: CASSTPTGTATTLHF; DNA: TGTGCCAGCAGTACTCCCACCGGGACCGCGACTACCCTCCACTTT; size: NA; V: TRBV6-6; D: NA; J: TRBJ1-6; length: 15
CDR3: CASSPRRTVSYNEQFF; DNA: TGTGCCAGCAGCCCCAGACGTACCGTGAGCTACAATGAGCAGTTCTTC; size: NA; V: TRBV7-2; D: NA; J: TRBJ2-1; length: 16
CDR3: CSARDPNGVNNEQFF; DNA: TGCAGTGCTAGAGACCCTAATGGGGTGAACAATGAGCAGTTCTTC; size: few; V: TRBV20-1; D: NA; J: TRBJ2-1; length: 15
CDR3: CASSLPGAMNTEAFF; DNA: TGCGCCAGCAGCTTACCCGGGGCCATGAACACTGAAGCTTTCTTT; size: many; V: TRBV5-1; D: NA; J: TRBJ1-1; length: 15
CDR3: CASRSQDSDSPLHF; DNA: TGTGCCAGCAGATCCCAGGATTCGGATTCACCCCTCCACTTT; size: NA; V: TRBV12-3/TRBV12-4; D: NA; J: TRBJ1-6; length: 14
CDR3: CASSPPGTSGYTF; DNA: TGTGCCAGCAGTCCACCAGGGACCTCAGGCTACACCTTC; size: few; V: TRBV12-3/TRBV12-4; D: NA; J: TRBJ1-2; length: 13
CDR3: CASSFRITGTRGYTF; DNA: TGTGCCAGCAGTTTCCGCATTACAGGGACACGCGGCTACACCTTC; size: NA; V: TRBV12-3/TRBV12-4; D: NA; J: TRBJ1-2; length: 15
CDR3: CASSLDPVYNEKLFF; DNA: TGTGCCAGCAGCTTAGACCCGGTGTATAATGAAAAACTGTTTTTT; size: few; V: TRBV11-2; D: NA; J: TRBJ1-4; length: 15
CDR3: CSARGQVNQPQHF; DNA: TGCAGCGCTAGGGGGCAGGTGAATCAGCCCCAGCATTTT; size: NA; V: TRBV20-1; D: TRBD1; J: TRBJ1-5; length: 13
CDR3: CASSLVPGGAETQYF; DNA: TGTGCCAGCAGCTTAGTGCCCGGGGGGGCAGAGACCCAGTACTTC; size: NA; V: TRBV7-2; D: TRBD2; J: TRBJ2-5; length: 15
CDR3: CASSSKGTSGYEQYF; DNA: TGCGCCAGCAGCTCGAAGGGGACTAGCGGCTACGAGCAGTACTTC; size: few; V: TRBV5-1; D: TRBD2; J: TRBJ2-7; length: 15
CDR3: CASTQWSGTEAFF; DNA: TGTGCCAGCACACAGTGGTCCGGGACTGAAGCTTTCTTT; size: few; V: TRBV25-1; D: NA; J: TRBJ1-1; length: 13
CDR3: CASSGERGGAQYF; DNA: TGTGCCAGCTCGGGGGAACGCGGTGGGGCCCAGTACTTC; size: NA; V: TRBV11-2; D: NA; J: TRBJ2-5; length: 13
CDR3: CSARVAEAFF; DNA: TGCAGCGCCCGGGTCGCTGAAGCTTTCTTT; size: few; V: TRBV29-1; D: NA; J: TRBJ1-1; length: 10
CDR3: CASSRDRVDTEAFF; DNA: TGTGCCAGCAGTCGGGACAGGGTGGATACTGAAGCTTTCTTT; size: NA; V: TRBV14; D: TRBD1; J: TRBJ1-1; length: 14
CDR3: CASSQGLVVSYEQYF; DNA: TGCGCCAGCAGCCAAGGACTAGTGGTCTCCTACGAGCAGTACTTC; size: NA; V: TRBV4-1; D: NA; J: TRBJ2-7; length: 15
CDR3: CASSNGQGFGEKLFF; DNA: TGCGCCAGCAGCAACGGACAGGGGTTTGGTGAAAAACTGTTTTTT; size: NA; V: TRBV5-1; D: TRBD1; J: TRBJ1-4; length: 15
CDR3: CASSVRGLDGYTF; DNA: TGTGCCAGCAGCGTAAGAGGTCTGGATGGCTACACCTTC; size: NA; V: TRBV13; D: NA; J: TRBJ1-2; length: 13
CDR3: CSATDVLGLGYTF; DNA: TGCAGTGCTACCGACGTACTTGGCTTAGGCTACACCTTC; size: few; V: TRBV20-1; D: NA; J: TRBJ1-2; length: 13
CDR3: CASSAPEIYEQYF; DNA: TGCGCCAGCAGCGCACCGGAGATCTACGAGCAGTACTTC; size: few; V: TRBV5-1; D: NA; J: TRBJ2-7; length: 13
CDR3: CASSQAGLAFVGGETQYF; DNA: TGTGCCAGCAGCCAAGCGGGACTAGCGTTCGTAGGAGGAGAGACCCAGTACTTC; size: NA; V: TRBV4-2; D: TRBD2; J: TRBJ2-5; length: 18
CDR3: CASSRPGQSYEQYF; DNA: TGTGCCAGCAGCCGACCGGGACAGTCCTACGAGCAGTACTTC; size: few; V: TRBV4-2; D: TRBD1; J: TRBJ2-7; length: 14
CDR3: CSARVSGTAQETQYF; DNA: TGCAGTGCTAGAGTCTCGGGAACAGCTCAAGAGACCCAGTACTTC; size: many; V: TRBV20-1; D: NA; J: TRBJ2-5; length: 15
CDR3: CASSPRGSAQETQYF; DNA: TGTGCCAGCTCACCACGGGGTAGTGCCCAAGAGACCCAGTACTTC; size: NA; V: TRBV18; D: NA; J: TRBJ2-5; length: 15
CDR3: CASSEWFSSYEQYF; DNA: TGTGCCAGCAGTGAATGGTTTTCTTCCTACGAGCAGTACTTC; size: many; V: TRBV2; D: NA; J: TRBJ2-7; length: 14
CDR3: CASSKYGGELFF; DNA: TGTGCCAGCAGCAAGTACGGCGGGGAGCTGTTTTTT; size: few; V: TRBV11-3; D: NA; J: TRBJ2-2; length: 12
CDR3: CASSCLCGGVGDTQYF; DNA: TGCGCCAGCAGCTGCCTTTGCGGGGGGGTAGGAGATACGCAGTATTTT; size: NA; V: TRBV4-3; D: TRBD2; J: TRBJ2-3; length: 16
CDR3: CSAQLQGTAIYF; DNA: TGCAGTGCGCAATTACAGGGAACCGCCATATATTTT; size: few; V: TRBV20-1; D: NA; J: TRBJ1-3; length: 12
CDR3: CASSRLSDEKLFF; DNA: TGTGCCAGCAGCCGACTATCGGATGAAAAACTGTTTTTT; size: NA; V: TRBV12-3/TRBV12-4; D: NA; J: TRBJ1-4; length: 13
CDR3: CSAPRDGGGVQETQYF; DNA: TGCAGTGCTCCCCGAGATGGCGGGGGGGTCCAAGAGACCCAGTACTTC; size: few; V: TRBV20-1; D: TRBD2; J: TRBJ2-5; length: 16
CDR3: CASSITDTQYF; DNA: TGTGCCAGCAGCATCACAGATACGCAGTATTTT; size: many; V: TRBV7-2; D: NA; J: TRBJ2-3; length: 11
CDR3: CATLATANTEAFF; DNA: TGTGCCACCCTCGCGACAGCGAACACTGAAGCTTTCTTT; size: few; V: TRBV2; D: NA; J: TRBJ1-1; length: 13
CDR3: CASSQQGGTGELFF; DNA: TGCGCCAGCAGCCAACAGGGGGGCACCGGGGAGCTGTTTTTT; size: NA; V: TRBV4-3; D: NA; J: TRBJ2-2; length: 14
CDR3: CASSFPRSDEQFF; DNA: TGCGCCAGCAGCTTTCCTAGGTCCGATGAGCAGTTCTTC; size: NA; V: TRBV5-1; D: NA; J: TRBJ2-1; length: 13
CDR3: CASSESSANTGELFF; DNA: TGTGCCAGCAGTGAAAGTAGTGCGAACACCGGGGAGCTGTTTTTT; size: few; V: TRBV2; D: NA; J: TRBJ2-2; length: 15
CDR3: CASSLSRVDGYTF; DNA: TGTGCCAGCAGCTTGAGCAGGGTAGATGGCTACACCTTC; size: NA; V: TRBV7-9; D: NA; J: TRBJ1-2; length: 13
CDR3: CASSLNRESYEQYF; DNA: TGTGCCAGCAGCCTGAACAGGGAATCCTACGAGCAGTACTTC; size: NA; V: TRBV7-3; D: NA; J: TRBJ2-7; length: 14
CDR3: CASSLGQGLNEQFF; DNA: TGCGCCAGCAGCTTGGGTCAGGGGCTGAATGAGCAGTTCTTC; size: few; V: TRBV5-1; D: NA; J: TRBJ2-1; length: 14
CDR3: CSARDGVGHLNTEAFF; DNA: TGCAGTGCTAGAGATGGGGTGGGACATTTGAACACTGAAGCTTTCTTT; size: few; V: TRBV20-1; D: NA; J: TRBJ1-1; length: 16
CDR3: CASSHYYRVEANEKLFF; DNA: TGTGCCAGCAGCCATTACTACAGGGTGGAGGCTAATGAAAAACTGTTTTTT; size: NA; V: TRBV4-2; D: NA; J: TRBJ1-4; length: 17
CDR3: CAPSPSPRPLRGQPQHF; DNA: TGTGCCCCCTCGCCCTCTCCCCGCCCGCTGAGGGGTCAGCCCCAGCATTTT; size: few; V: TRBV10-3; D: NA; J: TRBJ1-5; length: 17
CDR3: CASKAPWDNSPLHF; DNA: TGTGCCAGCAAAGCTCCCTGGGATAATTCACCCCTCCACTTT; size: NA; V: TRBV27; D: NA; J: TRBJ1-6; length: 14
CDR3: CASSPRTGSQPQHF; DNA: TGCGCCAGCAGCCCAAGAACAGGGAGTCAGCCCCAGCATTTT; size: NA; V: TRBV4-3; D: NA; J: TRBJ1-5; length: 14
CDR3: CASRATGASYGYTF; DNA: TGTGCCAGCAGGGCCACCGGGGCGTCATATGGCTACACCTTC; size: few; V: TRBV6-2/TRBV6-3; D: NA; J: TRBJ1-2; length: 14
CDR3: CASSPRVAGAYEQYF; DNA: TGTGCCAGCAGCCCAAGGGTGGCGGGGGCCTACGAGCAGTACTTC; size: few; V: TRBV11-2; D: TRBD2; J: TRBJ2-7; length: 15
CDR3: CATHRLAGGRTYEQYF; DNA: TGTGCCACCCACCGCCTAGCGGGGGGCCGGACCTACGAGCAGTACTTC; size: many; V: TRBV27; D: TRBD2; J: TRBJ2-7; length: 16